A single sample is the source of the 5 T cell receptor beta chains below, sequenced in a study of blood T cells in healthy people across ages. A sample-barcoded 5' primer and a J-beta primer mix were used in a second PCR of roughly 7 to 11 cycles. TCRdb re-called the 5' RACE reads through MiXCR, storing one row per CDR3 protein. The table records 800,000 or so distinct CDR3 sequences, about 62% of them present only once. The specimen sequenced was blood. These receptor sequences come from a man aged 25 to 40 in good health.

V gene TRBV4-2 combines with J gene TRBJ2-1; the match to TRBD2 covers 10 bases. CDR3 size: 15 residues. J gave up 6 bases and V 0 bases, and 2 bases lay outside the gene matches. In germline, CDR1 is LGHNA, CDR2 YNFKEQ. The CDR3 loop is CASSQDWTSGNEQFF. The CDR3 bases are TGTGCCAGCAGCCAAGATTGGACTAGCGGCAATGAGCAGTTCTTC.

This clonotype was seen a few times. The CDR3 here is CASSPGQGADSEQFF. Written as DNA, the CDR3 is TGTGCCAGCAGTCCCGGACAGGGGGCGGATAGTGAGCAGTTCTTC. The chain uses TRBV6-2 or TRBV6-3 and TRBJ2-1; 11 positions agree with TRBD1. The V gene's germline CDR1 is MNHEY and CDR2 SVGEGT. V was pared by 5 bases and J by 9 bases, with 9 bases of the junction left unmatched. This CDR3 is built from 15 residues.

The V and J genes are TRBV29-1 and TRBJ2-3; a weak D match, TRBD1 (6 bases). Trimming left V 4 bases short and J 0 bases short, with 8 bases between. This CDR3 comprises 13 residues. Per germline, CDR1 SQVTM and CDR2 ANQGSEA. This chain's CDR3 is CSVAQGSTDTQYF. The CDR3 DNA follows: TGCAGCGTTGCTCAGGGGAGCACAGATACGCAGTATTTT.

CDR3 in amino acids: CSARSGQLGGTQYF. The CDR3 DNA is TGCAGTGCTAGATCAGGACAGCTGGGAGGGACCCAGTACTTC. The gene calls are TRBV20-1 and TRBJ2-7; D could derive from TRBD1 or TRBD2 (6 bases each). The J call is uncertain, as TRBJ2-5 better fits the DNA end. CDR3 size: 14 residues. Germline values: CDR1 DFQATT, CDR2 SNEGSKA (reference sequence).

This clonotype has just a few counts. The chain combines TRBV20-1 with TRBJ2-4; D is perhaps TRBD1 or TRBD2 (5 bases each). The J call is uncertain, as TRBJ2-7 better fits the DNA end. CDR1 and CDR2 from the germline V gene are DFQATT and SNEGSKA (reference sequence). This CDR3 has 14 residues. CDR3 nucleotide sequence: TGCAGTGCTCCCGAACTGGGACCCCTGTACGAGCAGTACTTC. Its translation is CSAPELGPLYEQYF.